The rows below give T cell receptor beta chains drawn from one sample of a study of regulatory and conventional T cells in RAG deficiency. Assay: immunoSEQ multiplex PCR; the TCRdb copy retains only in-frame clones and omits some. Of approximately 12,000 clones detected, approximately 93% appear once; the ten largest clones hold approximately 1%. These same data were also listed under a study on regulatory T cells.

Sequences were obtained from CD4+ effector T cells sorted from blood. The source is a human donor in good health. CDR3s include the opening cysteine and the closing phenylalanine or tryptophan. Fields, in order: V gene, J gene, D gene, clone size, CDR3 protein, CDR3 DNA. The D gene is left open where the match is weak. Clone size is stated in some rows and not others, as once, few, many or a class when expanded.

V gene: TRBV11-3
J gene: TRBJ2-1
D gene: TRBD2
clone size: NA
CDR3 protein: CASSLVAGGFDEQFF
CDR3 DNA: TGTGCCAGCAGCTTAGTAGCGGGAGGGTTCGATGAGCAGTTCTTC

V gene: TRBV18
J gene: TRBJ1-5
D gene: NA
clone size: NA
CDR3 protein: CASSPAKTGQRTNSNQPQHF
CDR3 DNA: TGTGCCAGCTCACCTGCAAAGACCGGACAACGAACGAATAGCAATCAGCCCCAGCATTTT

V gene: TRBV28
J gene: TRBJ1-5
D gene: TRBD1
clone size: once
CDR3 protein: CASSLWEFQGGIQPQHF
CDR3 DNA: TGTGCCAGCAGTTTATGGGAGTTCCAGGGGGGAATTCAGCCCCAGCATTTT

V gene: TRBV27
J gene: TRBJ2-7
D gene: NA
clone size: NA
CDR3 protein: CASSHPGVYEQYF
CDR3 DNA: TGTGCCAGCAGTCACCCTGGGGTCTACGAGCAGTACTTC

V gene: TRBV25-1
J gene: TRBJ1-2
D gene: NA
clone size: NA
CDR3 protein: CASSDGRGMKGYTF
CDR3 DNA: TGTGCCAGCAGTGACGGGCGGGGGATGAAGGGCTACACCTTC

V gene: TRBV6-4
J gene: TRBJ2-3
D gene: NA
clone size: NA
CDR3 protein: CASSKGVSTDTQYF
CDR3 DNA: TGTGCCAGCAGTAAGGGTGTCTCCACAGATACGCAGTATTTT

V gene: TRBV30
J gene: TRBJ2-1
D gene: NA
clone size: NA
CDR3 protein: CAWSAQSLRGGEQFF
CDR3 DNA: TGTGCCTGGAGCGCCCAATCTCTCCGTGGCGGTGAGCAGTTCTTC

V gene: TRBV13
J gene: TRBJ2-2
D gene: NA
clone size: once
CDR3 protein: CASSLTGMVGELFF
CDR3 DNA: TGTGCCAGCAGCTTAACTGGGATGGTCGGGGAGCTGTTTTTT

V gene: TRBV11-1
J gene: TRBJ2-1
D gene: TRBD2
clone size: NA
CDR3 protein: CASSLDGGAIYNEQFF
CDR3 DNA: TGTGCCAGCAGCTTAGACGGGGGGGCCATCTACAATGAGCAGTTCTTC

V gene: TRBV2
J gene: TRBJ1-5
D gene: NA
clone size: NA
CDR3 protein: CASTKPPYGGQPQHF
CDR3 DNA: TGTGCCAGCACGAAGCCCCCTTACGGCGGGCAGCCCCAGCATTTT

V gene: TRBV5-1
J gene: TRBJ2-1
D gene: TRBD2
clone size: NA
CDR3 protein: CASSLASGSENEQFF
CDR3 DNA: TGCGCCAGCAGCTTGGCTAGCGGGAGCGAGAATGAGCAGTTCTTC

V gene: TRBV27
J gene: TRBJ1-5
D gene: TRBD1
clone size: NA
CDR3 protein: CASSSTGYQPQHF
CDR3 DNA: TGTGCCAGCAGTTCGACAGGGTATCAGCCCCAGCATTTT

V gene: TRBV5-4
J gene: TRBJ1-1
D gene: NA
clone size: NA
CDR3 protein: CASSREAGNTEAFF
CDR3 DNA: TGTGCCAGCAGTAGAGAGGCAGGCAACACTGAAGCTTTCTTT

V gene: TRBV29-1
J gene: TRBJ2-1
D gene: TRBD2
clone size: NA
CDR3 protein: CSASGRAGNEQFF
CDR3 DNA: TGCAGCGCTAGCGGGAGGGCTGGGAATGAGCAGTTCTTC

V gene: TRBV11-2
J gene: TRBJ2-2
D gene: TRBD2
clone size: NA
CDR3 protein: CASSMIRTSGVAGELFF
CDR3 DNA: TGTGCCAGCAGCATGATACGGACTAGCGGGGTAGCTGGGGAGCTGTTTTTT

V gene: TRBV5-1
J gene: TRBJ2-1
D gene: NA
clone size: once
CDR3 protein: CASSFLLGGFPYNEQFF
CDR3 DNA: TGCGCCAGCAGCTTCCTCCTCGGCGGTTTCCCCTACAATGAGCAGTTCTTC

V gene: TRBV30
J gene: TRBJ2-5
D gene: NA
clone size: NA
CDR3 protein: CAWSRGTAGETQYF
CDR3 DNA: TGTGCCTGGAGTCGGGGGACGGCGGGGGAGACCCAGTACTTC

V gene: TRBV5-1
J gene: TRBJ2-7
D gene: NA
clone size: NA
CDR3 protein: CASSLGQISSYEQYF
CDR3 DNA: TGCGCCAGCAGCTTGGGACAGATAAGCTCCTACGAGCAGTACTTC

V gene: TRBV1
J gene: TRBJ2-7
D gene: NA
clone size: NA
CDR3 protein: CTSSQPCGGVPYEQYF
CDR3 DNA: TGCACCAGCAGCCAACCGTGCGGGGGGGTCCCCTACGAGCAGTACTTC

V gene: TRBV19
J gene: TRBJ2-2
D gene: NA
clone size: NA
CDR3 protein: CASRTGRGTGELFF
CDR3 DNA: TGTGCCAGTAGGACAGGGAGGGGGACCGGGGAGCTGTTTTTT

V gene: TRBV28
J gene: TRBJ2-2
D gene: NA
clone size: once
CDR3 protein: CASSPRVANTGELFF
CDR3 DNA: TGTGCCAGCAGTCCTCGAGTAGCGAACACCGGGGAGCTGTTTTTT

V gene: TRBV7-2
J gene: TRBJ1-2
D gene: NA
clone size: NA
CDR3 protein: CASSQQGLPNYGYTF
CDR3 DNA: TGTGCCAGCAGCCAACAGGGATTGCCTAACTATGGCTACACCTTC

V gene: TRBV7-2
J gene: TRBJ1-5
D gene: TRBD1
clone size: NA
CDR3 protein: CASRGGTGVNQPQHF
CDR3 DNA: TGTGCCAGCAGAGGAGGGACAGGGGTCAATCAGCCCCAGCATTTT

V gene: TRBV6-1
J gene: TRBJ1-2
D gene: NA
clone size: NA
CDR3 protein: CASSEGAFIYGYTF
CDR3 DNA: TGTGCCAGCAGTGAAGGGGCATTCATCTATGGCTACACCTTC

V gene: TRBV4-2
J gene: TRBJ1-3
D gene: TRBD1
clone size: NA
CDR3 protein: CASSLEMWTGAGNTIYF
CDR3 DNA: TGTGCCAGCAGCTTGGAAATGTGGACAGGGGCTGGAAACACCATATATTTT

V gene: TRBV5-1
J gene: TRBJ1-1
D gene: NA
clone size: NA
CDR3 protein: CASSLGPSNTEAFF
CDR3 DNA: TGCGCCAGCAGCTTGGGACCCTCGAACACTGAAGCTTTCTTT

V gene: TRBV18
J gene: TRBJ1-6
D gene: NA
clone size: few
CDR3 protein: CASSPPGTSNSPLHF
CDR3 DNA: TGTGCCAGCTCACCACCAGGGACCTCTAATTCACCCCTCCACTTT

V gene: TRBV19
J gene: TRBJ1-1
D gene: NA
clone size: NA
CDR3 protein: CATSRDTDTEAFF
CDR3 DNA: TGTGCCACCAGCCGGGACACAGACACTGAAGCTTTCTTT

V gene: TRBV2
J gene: TRBJ2-1
D gene: NA
clone size: NA
CDR3 protein: CASSGLSSYNEQFF
CDR3 DNA: TGTGCCAGCAGTGGACTCAGCTCCTACAATGAGCAGTTCTTC

V gene: TRBV28
J gene: TRBJ1-3
D gene: NA
clone size: once
CDR3 protein: CASSFQPQGLGNTIYF
CDR3 DNA: TGTGCCAGCAGTTTTCAGCCCCAGGGTCTGGGAAACACCATATATTTT

V gene: TRBV15
J gene: TRBJ2-2
D gene: NA
clone size: NA
CDR3 protein: CATSRDWSIRDVSGELFF
CDR3 DNA: TGTGCCACCAGCAGAGATTGGAGTATTAGGGATGTATCGGGGGAGCTGTTTTTT

V gene: TRBV4-1
J gene: TRBJ1-1
D gene: NA
clone size: NA
CDR3 protein: CASSQDGRGVTEAFF
CDR3 DNA: TGCGCCAGCAGCCAAGATGGGAGGGGAGTCACTGAAGCTTTCTTT

V gene: TRBV5-1
J gene: TRBJ1-6
D gene: NA
clone size: NA
CDR3 protein: CASSLVAVQRSPLHF
CDR3 DNA: TGCGCCAGCAGCTTGGTCGCTGTGCAGCGATCACCCCTCCACTTT

V gene: TRBV2
J gene: TRBJ2-3
D gene: TRBD2
clone size: NA
CDR3 protein: CASSDLGTSGPLNTDTQYF
CDR3 DNA: TGTGCCAGCAGTGATTTAGGGACTAGCGGCCCCCTGAACACAGATACGCAGTATTTT

V gene: TRBV5-4
J gene: TRBJ2-3
D gene: NA
clone size: NA
CDR3 protein: CASTGEPSTDTQYF
CDR3 DNA: TGTGCCAGCACCGGGGAACCCAGCACAGATACGCAGTATTTT

V gene: TRBV5-1
J gene: TRBJ1-1
D gene: NA
clone size: once
CDR3 protein: CASSLDRASEAFF
CDR3 DNA: TGCGCCAGCAGCTTGGACAGGGCCTCTGAAGCTTTCTTT

V gene: TRBV11-3
J gene: TRBJ2-1
D gene: NA
clone size: NA
CDR3 protein: CASSLGGSYNEQFF
CDR3 DNA: TGTGCCAGCAGCTTAGGGGGCTCCTACAATGAGCAGTTCTTC

V gene: TRBV7-2
J gene: TRBJ2-7
D gene: TRBD1
clone size: NA
CDR3 protein: CASSLRQGPTYEQYF
CDR3 DNA: TGTGCCAGCAGCTTACGACAGGGGCCCACCTACGAGCAGTACTTC

V gene: TRBV13
J gene: TRBJ2-7
D gene: NA
clone size: NA
CDR3 protein: CASSRNSYEQYF
CDR3 DNA: TGTGCCAGCAGCCGTAACTCCTACGAGCAGTACTTC

V gene: TRBV11-2
J gene: TRBJ1-6
D gene: TRBD1
clone size: NA
CDR3 protein: CASSQGTGISPLHF
CDR3 DNA: TGTGCCAGCAGCCAGGGGACAGGGATTTCACCCCTCCACTTT

V gene: TRBV5-1
J gene: TRBJ1-1
D gene: NA
clone size: NA
CDR3 protein: CASSLIAGVNTEAFF
CDR3 DNA: TGCGCCAGCAGCTTGATAGCAGGAGTGAACACTGAAGCTTTCTTT

V gene: TRBV7-8
J gene: TRBJ1-5
D gene: NA
clone size: NA
CDR3 protein: CASSTGPSGQPQHF
CDR3 DNA: TGTGCCAGCAGCACCGGCCCCTCGGGTCAGCCCCAGCATTTT

V gene: TRBV21-1
J gene: TRBJ2-7
D gene: NA
clone size: NA
CDR3 protein: CASSKVWSSGSCYEQYF
CDR3 DNA: TGTGCCAGCAGCAAAGTCTGGTCTAGCGGGAGTTGCTACGAGCAGTACTTC

V gene: TRBV11-2
J gene: TRBJ2-7
D gene: TRBD1
clone size: NA
CDR3 protein: CASSSTRTGGSYEQYF
CDR3 DNA: TGTGCCAGCAGCTCCACTCGGACAGGGGGTAGCTACGAGCAGTACTTC

V gene: TRBV4-2
J gene: TRBJ1-6
D gene: NA
clone size: NA
CDR3 protein: CASSQVNNSPLHF
CDR3 DNA: TGTGCCAGCAGCCAAGTGAATAATTCACCCCTCCACTTT

V gene: TRBV6-5
J gene: TRBJ1-1
D gene: NA
clone size: NA
CDR3 protein: CASSRSGGEAFF
CDR3 DNA: TGTGCCAGCAGCCGAAGCGGGGGGGAAGCTTTCTTT

V gene: TRBV4-1
J gene: TRBJ1-3
D gene: NA
clone size: NA
CDR3 protein: CASSQVFSSGNTIYF
CDR3 DNA: TGCGCCAGCAGCCAAGTATTCAGCTCTGGAAACACCATATATTTT

V gene: TRBV18
J gene: TRBJ2-1
D gene: NA
clone size: NA
CDR3 protein: CASSPQLENNEQFF
CDR3 DNA: TGTGCCAGCTCACCACAATTGGAGAACAATGAGCAGTTCTTC

V gene: TRBV5-1
J gene: TRBJ1-3
D gene: NA
clone size: NA
CDR3 protein: CASSLGRGPSGNTIYF
CDR3 DNA: TGCGCCAGCAGCTTGGGCCGGGGTCCCTCTGGAAACACCATATATTTT

V gene: TRBV5-1
J gene: TRBJ2-3
D gene: NA
clone size: NA
CDR3 protein: CASSRMNGADTQYF
CDR3 DNA: TGCGCCAGCAGCCGCATGAATGGGGCAGATACGCAGTATTTT

V gene: TRBV5-1
J gene: TRBJ2-3
D gene: NA
clone size: NA
CDR3 protein: CASNQEMDTQYF
CDR3 DNA: TGCGCCAGCAACCAGGAGATGGATACGCAGTATTTT

V gene: TRBV6-5
J gene: TRBJ2-3
D gene: NA
clone size: NA
CDR3 protein: CASSPPGAGKDTQYF
CDR3 DNA: TGTGCCAGCAGTCCGCCGGGGGCCGGGAAAGATACGCAGTATTTT

V gene: TRBV2
J gene: TRBJ1-2
D gene: TRBD1
clone size: NA
CDR3 protein: CASSETGGGYGYTF
CDR3 DNA: TGTGCCAGCAGCGAGACAGGGGGCGGCTATGGCTACACCTTC